This passage covers 16 T cell receptor beta chains from one sample sequenced in a study of cytomegalovirus exposure and HLA in healthy donors. This PCR relied on a set of 60 Vbeta primers and 13 Jbeta primers. Assay used: immunoSEQ multiplex PCR; TCRdb lists only in-frame clones, some missing. This sample has more than 85,000 clones; 79% occur once, and the top ten carry 3% to 4%. Material: PBMCs. The receptor set was obtained from a male donor in good health and CMV-seropositive.

This clone came up once. The rearrangement joins TRBV4-1 to TRBJ2-5; D remains ambiguous. With 4 bases removed from V and 3 bases from J, the gap between germline ends came to 9 bases. The V gene's germline CDR1 is MGHRA and CDR2 YSYEKL. This CDR3 region has 13 residues. In DNA, the CDR3 is TGCGCCAGCAGCCGCAGCCGGGAAGAGACCCAGTACTTC. This gives the protein CASSRSREETQYF.

This chain uses TRBV7-6 with TRBJ2-7; 7 bases match TRBD2. With 2 bases clipped from V and 3 bases from J, the junction kept 7 bases outside the gene matches. The CDR3 length is 15 residues. The germline gives CDR1 SGHVS, CDR2 FNYEAQ. The CDR3 sequence is CASSLLISSGYEQYF. CDR3 sequence (DNA): TGTGCCAGCAGCTTATTGATCTCTAGCGGCTACGAGCAGTACTTC.

CDR3 region: CASSQEIPGREQYF. In DNA, the CDR3 is TGCGCCAGCAGCCAAGAAATCCCTGGCAGGGAACAGTACTTC. This rearrangement joins TRBV4-3 to TRBJ2-7, with D possibly matching TRBD1 (5 bases). The CDR3 length is 14 residues. Germline V gene lookup returns CDR1 LGHNA and CDR2 YSLEER. V dropped 0 bases and J dropped 10 bases, with 16 bases sitting between them.

V and J are TRBV5-6 and TRBJ1-2; TRBD1 might be the D (6 bases). Germline V gene data show CDR1 as SGHDT and CDR2 as YYEEEE. V was trimmed by 0 bases and J by 5 bases, leaving 14 bases between them. The length of the CDR3 is 15 residues. The CDR3 nucleotides are TGTGCCAGCAGCTTGGCCGGACAGAGTCTGTATGGCTACACCTTC. The encoded protein is CASSLAGQSLYGYTF.

The chain employs TRBV6-1 and TRBJ1-1, with TRBD1 matching 7 bases. From germline, CDR1 is MNHNS and CDR2 SASEGT. V gave up 1 base and J gave up 11 bases; unmatched junction bases: 4. This CDR3 is built from 12 residues. Here the CDR3 reads CASSEDIRGAFF. The CDR3 coding sequence is TGTGCCAGCAGTGAAGACATCAGGGGGGCTTTCTTT.

The chain recombines TRBV6-5 with TRBJ2-1; no clear D gene. Germline CDR1 MNHEY, CDR2 SVGAGI. V was shortened by 5 bases and J by 5 bases, with 7 bases between the two germline ends. The CDR3 runs to 12 residues. CDR3 in DNA: TGTGCCAGCAGTGGAGTCGACAATGAGCAGTTCTTC. Translation: CASSGVDNEQFF.

V is TRBV5-1 and J is TRBJ2-7, with 9 bases aligning to TRBD1. Germline V gene lookup returns CDR1 SGHRS and CDR2 YFSETQ. Trimming removed 3 bases from V and 4 bases from J; junction bases left unmatched: 11. CDR3 length equals 16 residues. The CDR3 nucleotides are TGCGCCAGCAGCTGGGCGGGACAGGGAAGGTGGTACGAGCAGTACTTC. It translates to CASSWAGQGRWYEQYF.

This clone was seen a single time. The chain uses TRBV30 and TRBJ1-5, with TRBD1 matching over 11 bases. This CDR3 comprises 14 residues. CDR1 GTSNPN and CDR2 SVGIG come from the germline V gene (reference sequence). The ends lost 2 bases at V and 6 bases at J; junction bases unmatched: 3. The CDR3 nucleotides are TGTGCCTGGAGTCGGGACAGGGGGGCTCAGCCCCAGCATTTT. This gives the protein CAWSRDRGAQPQHF.

The chain joins TRBV5-1 to TRBJ2-5, with TRBD1 matching 8 bases. The V segment lost 0 bases and the J segment 5 bases; nucleotides outside the gene matches: 9. Germline V gives CDR1 SGHRS, CDR2 YFSETQ. This CDR3 has 16 amino acids. This chain's CDR3 is CASSLGDRGRGETQYF. DNA of the CDR3: TGCGCCAGCAGCTTGGGTGACAGGGGTAGGGGGGAGACCCAGTACTTC.

CDR3 protein: CASSPGQYGNQPQHF. Here the CDR3 DNA reads TGTGCCAGCTCACCGGGACAGTACGGCAATCAGCCCCAGCATTTT. The chain combines TRBV18 with TRBJ1-5; 7 positions match TRBD1. The CDR3 consists of 15 residues. From germline, CDR1 is KGHSH and CDR2 LQKENI. With V trimmed by 3 bases and J by 2 bases, 4 bases remained unmatched.

This clone was observed once. The rearrangement links TRBV6-5 to TRBJ2-1; TRBD1 matches 8 bases. The CDR3 runs to 15 residues. Germline V gene lookup returns CDR1 MNHEY and CDR2 SVGAGI. V shed 2 bases and J 3 bases; nucleotides not matched to a gene: 3. CDR3 residues: CASSYAGGGYNEQFF. The CDR3 DNA reads TGTGCCAGCAGTTACGCAGGGGGCGGCTACAATGAGCAGTTCTTC.

Only a few counts were recorded for this clone. This CDR3 reads CASSQDPTTGAGNTIYF. The CDR3 nucleotides are TGCGCCAGCAGCCAAGATCCTACGACAGGGGCTGGAAACACCATATATTTT. This chain links TRBV4-3 with TRBJ1-3, with TRBD1 matching over 8 bases. CDR1 is LGHNA, CDR2 YSLEER, per germline. V lost 0 bases, J lost 2 bases, and 6 bases stayed unmatched. The CDR3 is 17 residues long.

Concerning this clone itself: A junction end diverges from the germline sequence, so it may reflect a read error. At the DNA level, this CDR3 is encoded by other sequences in the same sample as well. The chain employs TRBV5-4 and TRBJ1-1; D might be TRBD1 (5 bases). Germline V gives CDR1 SGHNT, CDR2 YYREEE (reference sequence). This CDR3 has 14 amino acids. In DNA form, the CDR3 reads TGCGCCAGCAGCTCATTTACAGGGAACACTGAAGCTTTCTTT. This sequence encodes CASSSFTGNTEAFF.

In its sample, this clone was seen once. CDR3 loop: CASSELDRAYEQYF. In DNA form, the CDR3 reads TGTGCCAGCAGTGAATTGGACAGGGCCTACGAGCAGTACTTC. The rearrangement uses TRBV25-1 and TRBJ2-7, with 8 bases matching TRBD1. V lost 1 base to trimming and J lost 2 bases; unmatched junction nucleotides: 1. Germline V gene lookup returns CDR1 MGHDK and CDR2 SYGVNS. The CDR3 covers 14 residues.

This clone was counted between two and nine times. The rearrangement joins TRBV19 to TRBJ1-1; D might be TRBD1 (5 bases). The CDR3 is 14 amino acids. Germline loops: CDR1 LNHDA, CDR2 SQIVND (reference sequence). V lost 3 bases to trimming and J lost 5 bases, with 13 bases between them. CDR3 sequence (DNA): TGTGCCAGTAGTATTGCCAGGGCGCGAACTGAAGCTTTCTTT. Its translation is CASSIARARTEAFF.

The J gene is TRBJ2-7, the V gene TRBV30; 9 bases line up with TRBD1. Germline V gene lookup returns CDR1 GTSNPN and CDR2 SVGIG (reference sequence). This CDR3 spans 13 amino acids. V shed 4 bases and J 2 bases; nucleotides not matched to a gene: 3. The CDR3 DNA reads TGTGCCTGGAAACAGGGGGCCACCTACGAGCAGTACTTC. Protein sequence: CAWKQGATYEQYF.